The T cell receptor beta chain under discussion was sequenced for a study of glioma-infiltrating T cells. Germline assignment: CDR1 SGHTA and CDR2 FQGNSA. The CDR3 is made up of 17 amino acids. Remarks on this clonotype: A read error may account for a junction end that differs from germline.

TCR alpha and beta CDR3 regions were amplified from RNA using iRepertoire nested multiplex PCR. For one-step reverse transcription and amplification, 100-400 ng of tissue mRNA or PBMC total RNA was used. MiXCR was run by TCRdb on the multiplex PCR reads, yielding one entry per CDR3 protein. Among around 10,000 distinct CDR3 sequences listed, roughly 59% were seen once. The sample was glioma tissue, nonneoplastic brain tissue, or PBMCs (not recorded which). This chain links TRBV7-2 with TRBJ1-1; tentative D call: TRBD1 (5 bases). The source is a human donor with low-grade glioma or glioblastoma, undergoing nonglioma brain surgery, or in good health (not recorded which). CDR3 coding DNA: TGTGCCAGCAGCCCCTCCCCTCATGACAGCATGAACACTGAACCTTTCTTT. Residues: CASSPSPHDSMNTEPFF.